A single sample gave rise to the 7 T cell receptor beta chains below, sequenced in a study of neurological immune-mediated disorders. One entry per CDR3 protein results from TCRdb running MiXCR on the 5' RACE reads. The profile covers 81,000 or so distinct CDR3 sequences, with just over 5% appearing a single time and 2% to 2.5% taken by the ten largest. Input material: PBMCs. These receptors were obtained from a woman aged 25 to 45 with multiple sclerosis.

The V call is TRBV20-1, the J call TRBJ2-7, with TRBD1 matching over 7 bases. The V gene's germline CDR1 is DFQATT and CDR2 SNEGSKA (reference sequence). Trimming removed 3 bases from V and 5 bases from J; junction bases left unmatched: 4. CDR3 length: 12 amino acids. This CDR3 is CSASTTGHEQYF. The CDR3 nucleotides are TGCAGTGCTAGTACGACAGGGCACGAGCAGTACTTC.

This clonotype was counted ten times or more. V and J are TRBV5-5 and TRBJ2-3; TRBD1 might be the D (5 bases). The length of the CDR3 is 15 residues. The germline V gene encodes CDR1 SGHKS and CDR2 YYEKEE (reference sequence). Trimming removed 0 bases from V and 0 bases from J, with 8 bases in between. The CDR3 DNA reads as TGTGCCAGCAGCTTGGTCGCAGGGAGCACAGATACGCAGTATTTT. Protein sequence: CASSLVAGSTDTQYF.

The rearrangement joins TRBV5-1 to TRBJ2-5, with TRBD2 as a possible D gene (5 bases). The CDR3 has 13 residues. V shed 4 bases and J shed 5 bases, with 12 bases lying between them. Germline V gives CDR1 SGHRS, CDR2 YFSETQ. CDR3 loop: CASSVDSGETQYF. In DNA form, the CDR3 reads TGCGCCAGCAGCGTGGACTCCGGTGAGACCCAGTACTTC.

This chain's CDR3 is CSAGGVGLNTEAFF. Written as DNA, the CDR3 is TGCAGTGCGGGAGGAGTGGGCCTGAACACTGAAGCTTTCTTT. This chain links TRBV20-1 with TRBJ1-1; the D is unclear. Trimming left V 6 bases short and J 0 bases short, with 14 bases between. The germline V gene encodes CDR1 DFQATT and CDR2 SNEGSKA (reference sequence). This CDR3 is 14 amino acids long.

This clonotype was seen many times. V is TRBV20-1 and J is TRBJ2-1; 7 positions agree with TRBD2. Germline assignment: CDR1 DFQATT and CDR2 SNEGSKA (reference sequence). This CDR3 is built from 13 residues. Losses at the gene ends were 0 bases for V and 15 bases for J; bases not matched to a gene: 11. CDR3 nucleotides: TGCAGTGCTAGAGATTCTCGAGCGGGAAGGCCGTTCTTC. Translated, it gives CSARDSRAGRPFF.

There are many counts of this clonotype. The chain couples TRBV5-1 to TRBJ2-5, with D possibly TRBD1 on 6 matching bases. V was pared by 5 bases and J by 1 base, with 12 bases between. The V gene's germline CDR1 is SGHRS and CDR2 YFSETQ. CDR3 length: 14 residues. CDR3: CASRSGTTQETQYF. The DNA of the CDR3 is TGCGCCAGCAGATCCGGGACAACCCAAGAGACCCAGTACTTC.

This clonotype came up many times. The genes are TRBV11-3 and TRBJ1-5; TRBD1 matches at 8 bases. CDR1 SGHNT and CDR2 YENEEA come from the germline V gene. The CDR3 has 18 residues. V gave up 1 base and J gave up 2 bases; unmatched junction bases: 10. The CDR3: CASSLAGQGAEGNQPQHF. CDR3 DNA: TGTGCCAGCAGCTTAGCCGGACAGGGAGCTGAAGGCAATCAGCCCCAGCATTTT.